This paragraph reports one T cell receptor (beta chain). As yet, its antigen is unknown. This sample stems from a study of T cell responses to AZD1222 COVID-19 vaccine. Background on the study: Second doses that came at about 4 or about 12 weeks were put together.

The repertoire was sequenced with immunoSEQ multiplex PCR; TCRdb's copy has only in-frame clones and lacks some. The table lists about 76,000 clones, roughly 90% of them singletons. Findings of the study overall: Epitopes outside B.1.351 and B.1.1.7 mutated regions reportedly drew nearly half of spike TCRs. Regions 160-218 and 743-854 dominated among vaccine-associated CD4 TCRs spanning spike. The study sampled repertoires only after the peak T cell response.

Sample: peripheral blood, taken on day 0 of AZD1222 vaccination. This TCR was sampled from an adult in good health.

Here the CDR3 DNA reads TGCAGCGTTGAGTCTCCAAACCCGGGACTAGCATGGGGGGAGACCCAGTACTTC. Its translation is CSVESPNPGLAWGETQYF. The chain recombines TRBV29-1 with TRBJ2-5; 9 bases map to TRBD2. CDR3 length: 18 residues. The germline V gene encodes CDR1 SQVTM and CDR2 ANQGSEA. V shed 3 bases and J 5 bases; nucleotides not matched to a gene: 19.